This passage covers 25 T cell receptor beta chains from one sample sequenced in a study of beta chain features in type 1 diabetes. Expressed TCRB transcripts were sequenced because the entire RNA isolate underwent reverse transcription. This table comes from immunoSEQ multiplex PCR, and its TCRdb copy is limited to in-frame clones, with some not included. The sample has under 950,000 clones; 15% to 20% are singletons. The sequenced sample consisted of naive CD4+ T cells from blood. The receptors shown here come from a woman aged 18-29 years in good health.

The sample holds a few counts of this clone. V usage is TRBV7-9 and J usage is TRBJ2-1; 9 positions match TRBD2. V was clipped by 5 bases and J by 4 bases; unmatched bases: 9. Germline assignment: CDR1 SEHNR and CDR2 FQNEAQ (reference sequence). The CDR3 is 16 amino acids. CDR3 sequence (DNA): TGTGCCAGCAGCCTTTTAGCGGGAGTAGGGTACAATGAGCAGTTCTTC. It translates to CASSLLAGVGYNEQFF.

V usage is TRBV5-6 and J usage is TRBJ2-1; tentative D call: TRBD2 (6 bases). The CDR3 is made up of 17 amino acids. Germline-derived CDR1 and CDR2 are SGHDT and YYEEEE. The V and J ends lost 6 bases and 1 base respectively, with 20 bases between them. The CDR3 loop is CASTGKRAGISYNEQFF. For the CDR3, the DNA is TGTGCCAGCACCGGTAAAAGAGCGGGCATATCCTACAATGAGCAGTTCTTC.

This clone was observed a few times. The gene calls are TRBV27 and TRBJ2-1, with TRBD1 matching over 10 bases. The CDR3 is 17 amino acids. The junction had 9 bases not matched to a gene; V was cut back by 5 bases and J by 2 bases. Looked up from germline, CDR1 is MNHEY and CDR2 is SMNVEV (reference sequence). The CDR3 sequence is CASSIYRDRGTYNEQFF. DNA for the CDR3: TGTGCCAGCAGTATATACCGGGACAGGGGTACCTACAATGAGCAGTTCTTC.

This clone was picked up a small number of times. The CDR3 DNA is TGCGCCAGCAGCTCACGGCCGGACAGGGGCGATGAAGCTTTCTTT. It codes for CASSSRPDRGDEAFF. This chain links TRBV5-1 with TRBJ1-1, with TRBD1 matching 9 bases. Germline CDR1 SGHRS, CDR2 YFSETQ. The V and J ends lost 3 bases and 7 bases, in that order; junction bases with no gene match: 10. The CDR3 sequence is 15 residues long.

This clone appeared a few times. CDR3 bases: TGTGCCAGCAGCTTAGTAGGGACAGGGGTCTACGAGCAGTACTTC. Its protein is CASSLVGTGVYEQYF. The gene calls are TRBV7-9 and TRBJ2-7; TRBD1 agrees at 10 bases. V lost 1 base to trimming and J lost 3 bases; unmatched junction nucleotides: 3. The CDR3 spans 15 residues. Looked up from germline, CDR1 is SEHNR and CDR2 is FQNEAQ (reference sequence).

This clone came up a few times. J is TRBJ2-1 and V is TRBV28, with D tentatively TRBD2 (6 bases). The CDR3 has 12 residues. V lost 6 bases and J lost 10, with 13 bases in between. Germline CDR1 and CDR2: MDHEN and SYDVKM. CDR3 in DNA: TGTGCCAGCAGCTATCGACTAGTCGAGCAGTTCTTC. It translates to CASSYRLVEQFF. Full variable domain (rest looked up from reference TRBV28 and TRBJ2-1): DVKVTQSSRYLVKRTGEKVFLECVQDMDHENMFWYRQDPGLGLRLIYFSYDVKMKEKGDIPEGYSVSREKKERFSLILESASTNQTSMYLCASSYRLVEQFFGPGTRLTVL.

The sample holds a few counts of this clone. The rearrangement links TRBV29-1 to TRBJ2-1; perhaps TRBD1 as D (5 bases). V lost 5 bases and J lost 7, with 15 bases in between. The CDR3 has 13 amino acids. The germline gives CDR1 SQVTM, CDR2 ANQGSEA. CDR3 coding DNA: TGCAGCGTTAGTTTCAGGGTCGGGAATGAGCAGTTCTTC. It is translated as CSVSFRVGNEQFF.

In its sample, this clone was seen a few times. The rearrangement links TRBV27 to TRBJ1-2, with unresolved D. The CDR3 is 13 amino acids. Germline-derived CDR1 and CDR2 are MNHEY and SMNVEV (reference sequence). Trimming pared 5 bases from V and 4 bases from J, leaving 11 bases between. The CDR3 loop is CASSAPEIYGYTF. In DNA, the CDR3 is TGTGCCAGCAGTGCCCCAGAGATCTATGGCTACACCTTC.

The chain has TRBV5-6 and TRBJ2-5; TRBD1 is a possible D gene (6 bases). V was clipped by 6 bases and J by 5 bases, with 11 bases between them. The CDR3 is 12 residues long. Germline V lookup: CDR1 SGHDT, CDR2 YYEEEE. Written as DNA, the CDR3 is TGTGCCAGCACACAGGGTTTCGAGACCCAGTACTTC. It translates to CASTQGFETQYF.

This clone was detected only once. The chain combines TRBV7-3 with TRBJ2-1; 11 bases agree with TRBD2. Per the germline V gene, CDR1 is SGHTA and CDR2 is FQGTGA. Trimming took 2 bases from V and 7 from J; bases not matched to a gene: 13. The CDR3 length is 18 residues. The CDR3 reads CASSLFGLSGRESNEQFF. For the CDR3, the DNA is TGTGCCAGCAGCTTATTCGGGCTTAGCGGGAGGGAGTCTAATGAGCAGTTCTTC.

V is TRBV7-2 and J is TRBJ2-7; possibly TRBD2 for D (5 bases). V shed 5 bases and J shed 2 bases, with 19 bases lying between them. The CDR3 covers 16 residues. The germline V gene has CDR1 SGHTA and CDR2 FQGNSA. For the CDR3, the DNA is TGTGCCAGCAGCCCCGCGGCCCAGCGGTTCACCTACGAGCAGTACTTC. It yields the protein CASSPAAQRFTYEQYF.

This clone was seen more than once but under ten times. This sample also contains other DNA sequences that code for the same CDR3. The V and J genes are TRBV28 and TRBJ2-7, with no clear D. Germline V CDR1 and CDR2: MDHEN, SYDVKM. The CDR3 consists of 12 residues. V lost 2 bases and J lost 3, with 5 bases in between. The CDR3 sequence is CASSLVSYEQYF. The CDR3, as DNA: TGTGCCAGCAGTTTAGTTAGCTACGAGCAGTACTTC.

The chain is built from TRBV10-3 and TRBJ2-7; no definite D call. The germline CDR1 and CDR2 sequences are ENHRY and SYGVKD. Trimming took 0 bases from V and 7 from J, leaving 7 bases between them. There are 12 residues in the CDR3. This chain's CDR3 is CAISESRLEQYF. The CDR3 nucleotides are TGTGCCATCAGTGAGTCCCGCTTAGAGCAGTACTTC.

The V gene is TRBV5-6, the J gene TRBJ2-3, with 9 positions matching TRBD1. The V and J ends lost 5 bases and 2 bases, in that order; junction bases with no gene match: 12. The CDR3 covers 17 residues. Germline CDR1 reads SGHDT; CDR2 reads YYEEEE. The CDR3 protein is CASRLLSRDRATDTQYF. DNA of the CDR3: TGTGCCAGCAGATTGCTATCCCGGGACAGGGCCACAGATACGCAGTATTTT. The full variable domain, completed using reference TRBV5-6 and TRBJ2-3, is DAGVTQSPTHLIKTRGQQVTLRCSPKSGHDTVSWYQQALGQGPQFIFQYYEEEERQRGNFPDRFSGHQFPNYSSELNVNALLLGDSALYLCASRLLSRDRATDTQYFGPGTRLTVL.

The chain is built from TRBV7-9 and TRBJ2-7; D is perhaps TRBD2 (5 bases). CDR1 is SEHNR and CDR2 is FQNEAQ in the germline V gene (reference sequence). V shed 5 bases and J shed 4 bases, with 9 bases lying between them. This CDR3 spans 12 amino acids. CDR3 region: CASSPRVYEQYF. The DNA for the CDR3 is TGTGCCAGCAGCCCGAGGGTGTACGAGCAGTACTTC.

This clone occurred a few times. The genes are TRBV2 and TRBJ1-2; D unresolved. V gave up 6 bases and J gave up 0 bases, with 5 bases separating them. The germline V gene encodes CDR1 SNHLY and CDR2 FYNNEI. The CDR3 is 12 residues long. The CDR3 region has the DNA TGTGCCAGCAGCGCCGCTAACTATGGCTACACCTTC. Amino acid sequence: CASSAANYGYTF.

The genes are TRBV7-9 and TRBJ1-4; D is uncertain. Germline lookup yields CDR1 SEHNR and CDR2 FQNEAQ (reference sequence). With 5 bases removed from V and 6 bases from J, the gap between germline ends came to 19 bases. The CDR3 runs 16 residues. For the CDR3, the DNA is TGTGCCAGCAGCCCCCGAACACAGAGCGACCATGAAAAACTGTTTTTT. Translating it yields CASSPRTQSDHEKLFF.

This chain joins TRBV5-1 and TRBJ2-7, with 8 bases identical to TRBD1. V gave up 2 bases and J gave up 3 bases; unmatched junction bases: 10. CDR1 and CDR2 (germline): SGHRS, YFSETQ. CDR3 length equals 16 residues. The CDR3 DNA reads TGCGCCAGCAGCTTCGGGACAGGCGCAACCTTCTACGAGCAGTACTTC. This codes for CASSFGTGATFYEQYF.

This clone appeared a few times. V usage is TRBV28 and J usage is TRBJ1-5; weak D call: TRBD1 (5 bases). The V and J ends lost 3 bases and 3 bases respectively, with 12 bases between them. CDR3 length equals 15 residues. The germline V gene encodes CDR1 MDHEN and CDR2 SYDVKM. The CDR3 here is CASSLQGGINQPQHF. DNA for the CDR3: TGTGCCAGCAGTTTGCAGGGAGGAATCAATCAGCCCCAGCATTTT.

V and J are TRBV7-9 and TRBJ1-1; 9 bases map to TRBD1. CDR1 SEHNR and CDR2 FQNEAQ come from the germline V gene (reference sequence). Losses at the gene ends were 4 bases for V and 5 bases for J; bases not matched to a gene: 8. This CDR3 has 15 amino acids. The CDR3, as DNA: TGTGCCAGCAGCTACGACTGGACAGGGGTGACTGAAGCTTTCTTT. Translating it yields CASSYDWTGVTEAFF.

This clone was counted only a few times. The rearrangement uses TRBV9 and TRBJ2-2, with D tentatively TRBD2 (7 bases). CDR3 length equals 16 residues. Germline CDR1 reads SGDLS; CDR2 reads YYNGEE. V dropped 6 bases and J dropped 1 base, with 16 bases sitting between them. CDR3 DNA: TGTGCCAGCACCCAGGGGAGCGGGAAGAACACCGGGGAGCTGTTTTTT. Translating gives CASTQGSGKNTGELFF. The full variable domain, with the rest looked up from reference TRBV9 and TRBJ2-2, is DSGVTQTPKHLITATGQRVTLRCSPRSGDLSVYWYQQSLDQGLQFLIQYYNGEERAKGNILERFSAQQFPDLHSELNLSSLELGDSALYFCASTQGSGKNTGELFFGEGSRLTVL.

This chain uses TRBV19 with TRBJ1-5; a weak D match, TRBD1 (5 bases). Germline assignment: CDR1 LNHDA and CDR2 SQIVND (reference sequence). The V end lost 8 bases, the J end lost 8 bases, and 13 bases lay between the germline ends. This CDR3 spans 12 amino acids. The CDR3 loop reads CASSKGREPQHF. The CDR3, as DNA: TGTGCCAGTTCGAAGGGGCGCGAGCCCCAGCATTTT.

The gene calls are TRBV28 and TRBJ1-2; D gene uncertain. The germline V gene has CDR1 MDHEN and CDR2 SYDVKM. The V end was cut by 7 bases, the J end by 4 bases, with 13 bases between. This CDR3 contains 13 residues. The CDR3 sequence: CASIGQVVYGYTF. In nucleotides, the CDR3 is TGTGCCAGCATCGGCCAGGTGGTCTATGGCTACACCTTC.

The V call is TRBV7-9, the J call TRBJ2-5, with D maybe TRBD2 (5 bases). V lost 0 bases and J lost 4, with 9 bases in between. The germline V gene encodes CDR1 SEHNR and CDR2 FQNEAQ (reference sequence). The CDR3 consists of 14 residues. The CDR3 nucleotides read TGTGCCAGCAGCTTAGCGGGAGCCGTAGAGACCCAGTACTTC. Protein: CASSLAGAVETQYF.

This clone was detected only a few times. This chain connects TRBV4-2 to TRBJ1-2; D is perhaps TRBD1 (5 bases). CDR3 length equals 17 residues. Trimming took 0 bases from V and 7 from J, leaving 21 bases between them. Germline CDR1 reads LGHNA; CDR2 reads YNFKEQ. The DNA of the CDR3 is TGTGCCAGCAGCCAAGATTTAGAGCTGCTGGGGGGATTTGGCTACACCTTC. It encodes CASSQDLELLGGFGYTF.